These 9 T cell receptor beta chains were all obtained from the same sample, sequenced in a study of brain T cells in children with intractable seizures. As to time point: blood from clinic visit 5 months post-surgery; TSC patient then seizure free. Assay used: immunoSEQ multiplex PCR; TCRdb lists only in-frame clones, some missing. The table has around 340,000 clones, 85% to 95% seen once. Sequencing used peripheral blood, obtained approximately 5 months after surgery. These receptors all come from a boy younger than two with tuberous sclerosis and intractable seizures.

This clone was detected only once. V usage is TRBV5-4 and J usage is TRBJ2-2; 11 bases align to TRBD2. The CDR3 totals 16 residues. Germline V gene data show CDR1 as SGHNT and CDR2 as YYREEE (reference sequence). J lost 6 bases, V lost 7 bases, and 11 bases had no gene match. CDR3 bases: TGTGCCAGCGGCGGACTAGCGGGCTCCGGTCCCGGGGAGCTGTTTTTT. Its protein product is CASGGLAGSGPGELFF.

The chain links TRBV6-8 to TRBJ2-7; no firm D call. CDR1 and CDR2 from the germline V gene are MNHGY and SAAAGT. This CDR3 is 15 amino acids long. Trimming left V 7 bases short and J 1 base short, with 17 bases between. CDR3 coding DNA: TGTGCCAGCACCCCGGGTCTTTTCACTTCCTACGAGCAGTACTTC. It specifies CASTPGLFTSYEQYF.

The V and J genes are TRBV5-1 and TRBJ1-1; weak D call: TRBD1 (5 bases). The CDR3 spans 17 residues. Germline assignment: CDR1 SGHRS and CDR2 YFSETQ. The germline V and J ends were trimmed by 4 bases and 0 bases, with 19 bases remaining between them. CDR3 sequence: CASSRRGAGTMNTEAFF. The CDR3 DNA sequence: TGCGCCAGCAGCCGACGGGGAGCAGGGACGATGAACACTGAAGCTTTCTTT.

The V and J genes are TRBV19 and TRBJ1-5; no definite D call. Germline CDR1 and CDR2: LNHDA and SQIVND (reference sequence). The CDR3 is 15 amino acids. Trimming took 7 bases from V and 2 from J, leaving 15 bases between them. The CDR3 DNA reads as TGTGCCAGTACCACTCCGTCGAGTGGCAATCAGCCCCAGCATTTT. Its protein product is CASTTPSSGNQPQHF.

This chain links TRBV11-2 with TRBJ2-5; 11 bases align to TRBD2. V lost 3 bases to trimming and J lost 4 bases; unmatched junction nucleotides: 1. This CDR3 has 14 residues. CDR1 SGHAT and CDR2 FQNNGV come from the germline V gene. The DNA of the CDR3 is TGTGCCAGCAGCTTGGGACTAGCGGTAGAGACCCAGTACTTC. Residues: CASSLGLAVETQYF.

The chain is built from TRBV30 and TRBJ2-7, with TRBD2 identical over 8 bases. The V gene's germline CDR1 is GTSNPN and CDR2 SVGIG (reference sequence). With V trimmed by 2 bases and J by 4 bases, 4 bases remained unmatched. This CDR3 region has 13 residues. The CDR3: CAWSPAGVYEQYF. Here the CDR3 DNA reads TGTGCCTGGAGTCCAGCGGGAGTGTACGAGCAGTACTTC.

The CDR3 spells CSGPRNYGYTF. CDR3 in DNA: TGCAGTGGACCGCGTAACTATGGCTACACCTTC. The chain couples TRBV20-1 to TRBJ1-2; D remains ambiguous. Germline V gene sequence: CDR1 DFQATT, CDR2 SNEGSKA (reference sequence). CDR3 size: 11 residues. V lost 7 bases, J lost 1 base, and 7 bases lay in between.

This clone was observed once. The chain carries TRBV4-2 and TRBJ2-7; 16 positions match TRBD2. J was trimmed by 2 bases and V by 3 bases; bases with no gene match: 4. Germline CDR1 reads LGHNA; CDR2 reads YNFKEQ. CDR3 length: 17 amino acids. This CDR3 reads CASSQGLAGGPAYEQYF. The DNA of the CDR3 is TGTGCCAGCAGCCAGGGACTAGCGGGAGGGCCTGCCTACGAGCAGTACTTC.

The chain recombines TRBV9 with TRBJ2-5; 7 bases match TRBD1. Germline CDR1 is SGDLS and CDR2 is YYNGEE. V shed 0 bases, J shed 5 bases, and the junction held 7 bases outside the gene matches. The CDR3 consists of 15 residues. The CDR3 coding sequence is TGTGCCAGCAGCGTAGGGACAGGCGGTTCGGAGACCCAGTACTTC. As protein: CASSVGTGGSETQYF.